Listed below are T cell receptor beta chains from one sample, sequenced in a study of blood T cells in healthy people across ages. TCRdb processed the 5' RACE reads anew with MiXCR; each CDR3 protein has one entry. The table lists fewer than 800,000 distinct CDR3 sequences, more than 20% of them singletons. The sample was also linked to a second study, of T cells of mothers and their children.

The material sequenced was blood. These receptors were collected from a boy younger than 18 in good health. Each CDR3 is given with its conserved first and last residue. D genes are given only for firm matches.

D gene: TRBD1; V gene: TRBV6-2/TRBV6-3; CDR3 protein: CASSYSGDRVEEWETQYF
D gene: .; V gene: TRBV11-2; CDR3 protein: CASSLDLGLAYEQYF
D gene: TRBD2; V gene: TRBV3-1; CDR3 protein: CASSQGAGNGGNEQFF
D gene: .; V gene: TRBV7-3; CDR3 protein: CASSSGPHPHTQYF
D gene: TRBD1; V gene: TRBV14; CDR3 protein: CASSQHRGVLTGELFF
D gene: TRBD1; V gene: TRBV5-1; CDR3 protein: CASSLEATGENEQYF
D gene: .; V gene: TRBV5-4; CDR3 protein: CASSFREGWNEQFF
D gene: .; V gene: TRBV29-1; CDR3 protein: CSVEGGLGYGYTF
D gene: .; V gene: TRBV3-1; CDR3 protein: CASSQQTANQPQHF
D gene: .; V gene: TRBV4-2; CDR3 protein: CASKDGFTDTQYF
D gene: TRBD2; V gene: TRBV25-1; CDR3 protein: CASSDSGSGELFF
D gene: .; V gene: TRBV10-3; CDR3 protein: CAISSQETQYF
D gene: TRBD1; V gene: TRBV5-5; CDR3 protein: CASSRGTGLDSETQYF
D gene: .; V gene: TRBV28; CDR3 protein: CASSLVETYNEQFF
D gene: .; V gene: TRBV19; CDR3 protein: CASSIDLGANTEAFF
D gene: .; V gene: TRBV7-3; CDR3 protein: CASSPYPLALSEQFF
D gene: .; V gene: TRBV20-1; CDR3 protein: CSARWGLGETQYF
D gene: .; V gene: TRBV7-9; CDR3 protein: CASSLTRLKQETQYF
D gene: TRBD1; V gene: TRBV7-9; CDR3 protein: CASSSVKGGAVTEAFF
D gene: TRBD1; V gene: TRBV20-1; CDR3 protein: CSATAGGYEQYF
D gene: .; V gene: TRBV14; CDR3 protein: CASSQDRRPSRGTQYF
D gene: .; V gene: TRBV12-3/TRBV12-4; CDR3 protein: CASSLLGGPYEQYF
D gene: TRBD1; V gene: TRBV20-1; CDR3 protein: CSARMRGRGGEAFF
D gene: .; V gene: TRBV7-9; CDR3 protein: CASSLEFVSTEVQETQYF
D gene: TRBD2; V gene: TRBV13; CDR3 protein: CASSLRAGREGLVTQYF
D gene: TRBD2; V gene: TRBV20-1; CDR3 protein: CSAMGLAGAYEQYF
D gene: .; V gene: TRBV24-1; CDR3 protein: CATSDLGLDNEQFF
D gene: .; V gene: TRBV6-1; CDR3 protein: CASSEYPPLKSDPYEQYF
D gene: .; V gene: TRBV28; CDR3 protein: CASSLITHYEQYF
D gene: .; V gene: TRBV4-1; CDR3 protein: CASSPSSATNEKLFF
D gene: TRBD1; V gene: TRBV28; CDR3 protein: CASSLPGTGERIAFF
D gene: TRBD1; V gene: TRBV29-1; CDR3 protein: CSVEGQGATKQYF
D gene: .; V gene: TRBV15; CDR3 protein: CATSLQGGQPQHF
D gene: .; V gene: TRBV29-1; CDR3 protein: CSVEVQNTEAFF
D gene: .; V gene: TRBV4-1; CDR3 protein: CASSTWGTPGDTQYF
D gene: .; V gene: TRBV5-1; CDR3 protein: CASSLFLGTDGYTF
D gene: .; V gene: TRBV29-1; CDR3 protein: CSVESDANEKLFF
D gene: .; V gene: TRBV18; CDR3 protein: CASSLSGEGDTEAFF
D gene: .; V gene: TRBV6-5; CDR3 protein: CASKRPLTDTQYF
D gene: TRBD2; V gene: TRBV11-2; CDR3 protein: CASSKGGLAGVREQYF
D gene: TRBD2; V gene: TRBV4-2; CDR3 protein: CASSPRPGGRGDTQYF
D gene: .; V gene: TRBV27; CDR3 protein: CASRLTVSYEQYF
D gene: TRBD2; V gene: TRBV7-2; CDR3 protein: CASSYSGRAGTGELFF
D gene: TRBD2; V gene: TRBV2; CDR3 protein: CASSDMGLAGEETQYF
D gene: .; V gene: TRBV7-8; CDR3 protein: CASSLYQGPTDTQYF
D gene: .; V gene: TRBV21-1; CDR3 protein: CASSNPGLAKGYGHIQYF
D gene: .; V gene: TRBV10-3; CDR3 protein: CAISDRASGANVLTF
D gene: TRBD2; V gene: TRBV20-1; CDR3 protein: CSPRAGGGETQYF